This T cell receptor (beta chain) was documented in a study of vaccination and CD4 T cells after COVID-19. Study background: Controls used CEFX viral epitopes (positive), HIV-1 Nef peptides (negative), or no peptide.

Sequencing of DNA taken from cultured CD4+ T cells relied on the Oncomine TCR Beta short-read assay. Using the QIAamp micro DNA kit, genomic DNA was extracted from the CD4+ T cells that had been cultured. MiXCR was run by TCRdb on the PCR reads, yielding one entry per CDR3 protein. The sample holds approximately 9,500 distinct CDR3 sequences, over 20% seen once. V shed 2 bases and J shed 2 bases, with 13 bases lying between them. CDR1 is SGHRS, CDR2 YFSETQ, per germline. The CDR3 spans 15 residues. This clonotype was observed a few times. Antigen specificity is unknown. The treatment denotes: roughly ten-day PBMC culture with coronavirus spike peptide pools or control peptides (ViraFEST assay).

The material sequenced was CD4+ T cells from blood, cultured in vitro, taken before SARS-CoV-2 vaccination. The genes are TRBV5-1 and TRBJ1-1; tentative D call: TRBD1 (5 bases). The receptor comes from a human donor who received a COVID-19 vaccine. The CDR3 DNA reads as TGCGCCAGCAGCTTTATCGGTACAGGAAACACTGAAGCTTTCTTT. Translation gives CASSFIGTGNTEAFF.